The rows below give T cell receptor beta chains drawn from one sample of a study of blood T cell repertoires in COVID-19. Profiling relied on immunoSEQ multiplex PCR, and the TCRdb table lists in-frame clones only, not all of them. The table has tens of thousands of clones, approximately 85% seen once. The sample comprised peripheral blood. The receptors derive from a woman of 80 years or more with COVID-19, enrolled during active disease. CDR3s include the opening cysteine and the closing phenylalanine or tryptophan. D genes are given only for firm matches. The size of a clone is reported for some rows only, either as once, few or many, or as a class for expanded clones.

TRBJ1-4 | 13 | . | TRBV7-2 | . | CASSFGRGEKLFF | TGTGCCAGCAGCTTCGGCAGGGGTGAAAAACTGTTTTTT
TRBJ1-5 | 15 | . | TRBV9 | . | CASSVEGSSNQPQHF | TGTGCCAGCAGCGTAGAGGGGTCGAGCAATCAGCCCCAGCATTTT
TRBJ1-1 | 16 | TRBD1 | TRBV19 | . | CASSFFNTGANTEAFF | TGTGCCAGTAGTTTCTTTAATACAGGGGCGAACACTGAAGCTTTCTTT
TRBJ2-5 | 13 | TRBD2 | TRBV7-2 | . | CATTSGIQETQYF | TGTGCCACGACTAGCGGGATACAAGAGACCCAGTACTTC
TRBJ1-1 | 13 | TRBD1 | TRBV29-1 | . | CSVEINRGSEAFF | TGCAGCGTTGAGATTAACAGGGGATCTGAAGCTTTCTTT
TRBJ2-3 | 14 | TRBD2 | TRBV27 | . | CASSSSGHTDTQYF | TGTGCCAGCAGTTCTAGCGGGCACACAGATACGCAGTATTTT
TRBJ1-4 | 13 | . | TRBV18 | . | CASSRDYGEKLFF | TGTGCCAGCTCACGAGACTACGGTGAAAAACTGTTTTTT
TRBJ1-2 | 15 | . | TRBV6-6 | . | CASSVVTGANYGYTF | TGTGCCAGCAGTGTGGTCACAGGAGCTAACTATGGCTACACCTTC
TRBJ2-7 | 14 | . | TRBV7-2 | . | CASSLLGQLHEQYF | TGTGCCAGCAGCCTCCTCGGACAGCTCCACGAGCAGTACTTC
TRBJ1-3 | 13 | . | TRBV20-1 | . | CSASSGVGNTIYF | TGCAGTGCTAGTTCCGGGGTGGGAAACACCATATATTTT
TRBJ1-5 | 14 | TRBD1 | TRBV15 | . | CATSSRGRTQPQHF | TGTGCCACCAGCAGCAGGGGGCGGACTCAGCCCCAGCATTTT
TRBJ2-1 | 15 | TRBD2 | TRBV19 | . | CASSPGTSGIWGQFF | TGTGCCAGTAGTCCCGGGACTAGCGGGATATGGGGGCAGTTCTTC
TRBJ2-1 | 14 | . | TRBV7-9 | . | CASSSLRARNEQFF | TGTGCCAGCAGCTCCCTGAGGGCTAGGAATGAGCAGTTCTTC
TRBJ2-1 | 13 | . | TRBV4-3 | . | CASSQDPRGEQFF | TGCGCCAGCAGCCAAGACCCCCGGGGGGAGCAGTTCTTC
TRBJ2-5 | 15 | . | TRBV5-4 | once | CASSLAGVAVETQYF | TGTGCCAGCAGCTTGGCCGGAGTAGCGGTAGAGACCCAGTACTTC